This T cell receptor beta chain originates from a study of blood T cell repertoires in COVID-19. For the study at large: The United States, Italy and Spain supplied acute and convalescent COVID-19 samples. From T cells, B-cell-depleted T cells, or PBMCs came the material, which was cDNA or gDNA.

Trimming removed 6 bases at V and 1 base at J, with 13 bases between. Germline V gene data show CDR1 as SEHNR and CDR2 as FQNEAQ (reference sequence). This CDR3 comprises 16 residues. How the authors handled the data: Reference gene primers were amplified, and this amplification served to estimate nucleated cell counts. The assay was immunoSEQ multiplex PCR, and TCRdb's table has in-frame clones only and misses some. That table furnishes V, J and clone size, whereas the DNA furnished D and trimming. The sample lists 95,000 to 150,000 clones; about four fifths were seen once. This receptor was obtained from a human donor in a cohort sampled during active COVID-19. The rearrangement uses TRBV7-9 and TRBJ2-6, with D tentatively TRBD2 (5 bases). The specimen sequenced was peripheral blood. The CDR3 region has the DNA TGTGCCAGCAGGGGGTCTGCGGGTTCTGGGGCCAACGTCCTGACTTTC. Amino acids: CASRGSAGSGANVLTF.